This T cell receptor (beta chain) was obtained from a study of blood T cells in healthy people across ages. CDR3 size: 10 residues. V gave up 6 bases and J gave up 12 bases, with 9 bases separating them. Germline lookup yields CDR1 DFQATT and CDR2 SNEGSKA (reference sequence). Isolated PBMCs totaled at least 6 million in each sample. Primers used in a second PCR of about 6 to 11 cycles were a sample-barcoded 5' primer and a J-beta primer mix. TCRdb called the 5' RACE reads again in MiXCR, with one record for every CDR3 protein. The top ten hold 3.7% of the sample, which has about 720,000 distinct CDR3 sequences, just under 25% seen once. This same sample was also taken into another study, of T cells of mothers and their children. Per that study: Researchers put all of the extracted RNA into cDNA synthesis, using about 1.4 ug per 15 ul.

The sequence was obtained from a boy younger than 18 in good health. The specimen was blood. The chain combines TRBV20-1 with TRBJ1-6; D remains unclear. CDR3 region: CSAGSGPLHF. The DNA for the CDR3 is TGCAGTGCCGGGAGTGGACCCCTCCACTTT.